This TCR beta chain was observed in a study of T-cell memory formation after mild COVID-19. Study-wide context: Clusters were largely donor specific.

This clonotype was seen more than once but under ten times. CDR1 MGHRA and CDR2 YSYEKL come from the germline V gene. V was clipped by 6 bases and J by 2 bases, with 10 bases between them. The length of the CDR3 is 14 residues. TCRdb reanalysed the 5' RACE reads using MiXCR and keeps one entry per CDR3 protein. The top ten clones hold under 45% of a sample with around 90,000 distinct CDR3 sequences, around 15% of them seen once. The receptor's source is a man aged 18 to 30 who had mild COVID-19 (a few samples of this study predate the infection). Cell type and time point are not known. The chain joins TRBV4-1 to TRBJ2-2; weak D call: TRBD2 (5 bases). The sequencing sample was made of PBMCs or a T cell subset sorted from them (not recorded which). CDR3 residues: CASRYRENTGELFF. The CDR3 DNA reads as TGCGCCAGCAGGTATCGGGAAAACACCGGGGAGCTGTTTTTT.